The entry that follows covers one T cell receptor (beta chain) sequence. This clone has more than one count but fewer than ten. Its binding antigen is unknown. Base qualities are not provided; no much larger clone lies one nucleotide away. The CDR3 runs 14 amino acids, cysteine and phenylalanine included. The CDR3 DNA has 42 bases and is translated from base 1. The germline V gene (reference sequence) gives CDR1 as LNHDA and CDR2 as SQIVND. Trimming removed 6 bases from V and 1 base from J, leaving 9 bases between the germline ends. Libraries were prepared through the immunoSEQ multiplex PCR assay. The original methods were these. A statistical classification framework was built for diagnosing cytomegalovirus status from the catalog of TCR beta chain sequences. TCRdb retrieved this table from immuneACCESS and kept in-frame rearrangements only. Not all clones are present; in checked studies, unresolved V genes account for under half, and no reason is known for the remainder. That table is the source of V, J and clone size, and D and trimming were worked out from the DNA. This sample comprises some 170,000 clones, almost 85% of them detected only once. About 9.4% of the sample is taken by the ten largest.

Donors formed part of the validation cohort, which comprised fewer than 150 subjects and was distinct from the first cohort of some 700 subjects. This sample is part of a study of cytomegalovirus exposure and HLA in healthy donors (dated by TCRdb to 2017 to 2019). In terms of the full investigation: According to a later analysis, one platform produced both the 120 validation repertoires and the 550 to 800 repertoires of the first cohort. Besides the first cohort of 666 subjects, a separate validation cohort made up of roughly 130 different subjects was used. The study was designed to test whether signatures of past pathogen exposure could be identified by cataloging public T cell receptors. To predict cytomegalovirus infection status, the study combined high-throughput TCR immunosequencing, statistical association of individual TCRs with disease status, and machine learning. What the research found in general, with its limitations: The authors suggested that the approach could potentially be generalized to other disease states and immunological phenotypes. In the study, some 160 TCR beta chains were listed as associated with cytomegalovirus. A few of the identified cytomegalovirus-associated TCR beta chains were confirmed in vitro to be specific for cytomegalovirus antigens. Cytomegalovirus status was reported to be diagnosed by the classifier with high specificity and sensitivity in both the original and validation cohorts. Most TCR sequences were seen in very few donors, while some public TCRs were found in many individuals. In a later analysis, TCRs clustered in the first cohort were found to also tend to co-occur in the 130 or so validation repertoires, with roughly 93% of cluster scores above 0. A later analysis had no HLA typing for the validation cohort, so co-occurrence there was scored across all 130 or so repertoires.

Sequencing was done on a sample of PBMCs. The chain was built from TRBV19 and TRBJ2-2; TRBD1 is a possible D gene, resting on 5 matching bases. The sequence was obtained from a man aged 30-40 years in good health and CMV-seropositive. The CDR3 protein is CASREQGNTGELFF. At the DNA level, the sequence is TGTGCCAGTAGGGAGCAGGGGAACACCGGGGAGCTGTTTTTT.